The next 20 T cell receptor beta chains were all read from a single sample in a study of shared clonotypes between healthy human individuals. The naive CD8 population came from CD45RO-negative cells selected for CCR7, without terminally differentiated effector memory CD45RA+ cells. The protocol was immunoSEQ multiplex PCR, while the TCRdb copy is restricted to in-frame clones and leaves out a portion. The data show 660,000 or so clones, about 95% seen once. The sample taken for sequencing was naive CD8+ T cells sorted from blood. The receptor source for this set is a woman aged 25 to 39 in good health.

This chain links TRBV28 with TRBJ2-7; tentative D call: TRBD1 (6 bases). CDR3 size: 14 residues. Trimming pared 7 bases from V and 1 base from J, leaving 14 bases between. Germline values: CDR1 MDHEN, CDR2 SYDVKM. CDR3 in amino acids: CASTLLQGSYEQYF. The CDR3, as DNA: TGTGCCAGCACCCTCCTTCAGGGGTCCTACGAGCAGTACTTC.

Points on this clone: The sample holds other DNA sequences that translate to the same CDR3. J is TRBJ2-5 and V is TRBV27; 14 nucleotides agree with TRBD2. This CDR3 contains 15 residues. Trimming took 4 bases from V and 4 from J; bases not matched to a gene: 2. Germline V gene lookup returns CDR1 MNHEY and CDR2 SMNVEV (reference sequence). The DNA for the CDR3 is TGTGCCAGCAGTTCGGGGACTAGCGGGAGAGAGACCCAGTACTTC. Translation: CASSSGTSGRETQYF.

The chain links TRBV4-2 to TRBJ2-7; 12 nucleotides match TRBD2. The length of the CDR3 is 18 residues. Germline values: CDR1 LGHNA, CDR2 YNFKEQ. With 0 bases clipped from V and 4 bases from J, the junction kept 10 bases outside the gene matches. CDR3 region: CASSQDSPGLAGGYEQYF. CDR3 in DNA: TGTGCCAGCAGCCAAGATAGCCCTGGCCTAGCGGGAGGGTACGAGCAGTACTTC.

J is TRBJ1-1 and V is TRBV28; 9 nucleotides align to TRBD1. Germline values: CDR1 MDHEN, CDR2 SYDVKM. With V trimmed by 5 bases and J by 11 bases, 15 bases remained unmatched. The CDR3 length is 15 residues. CDR3 sequence reads: CASSLPGQGLRGAFF. The DNA of the CDR3 is TGTGCCAGCAGTCTCCCGGGACAGGGTCTAAGAGGGGCTTTCTTT.

The genes are TRBV11-2 and TRBJ2-5; the D call may be TRBD1 or TRBD2 (5 bases each). The germline V and J ends were trimmed by 5 bases and 1 base, with 11 bases remaining between them. The CDR3 length is 14 residues. Germline-derived CDR1 and CDR2 are SGHAT and FQNNGV. CDR3 loop: CASSPLGGQETQYF. DNA for the CDR3: TGTGCCAGCAGCCCCCTTGGGGGCCAAGAGACCCAGTACTTC.

Turning to this clone: The same CDR3 can be traced to other DNA sequences in this sample. This chain links TRBV5-1 with TRBJ1-4; D remains unclear. The CDR3 runs 14 residues. Germline V gene sequence: CDR1 SGHRS, CDR2 YFSETQ. With 2 bases removed from V and 1 base from J, the gap between germline ends came to 6 bases. Here the CDR3 DNA reads TGCGCCAGCAGCTTAGGAGGAACTAATGAAAAACTGTTTTTT. Protein: CASSLGGTNEKLFF. Combining the CDR3 with reference TRBV5-1 and TRBJ1-4 gives the whole variable domain KAGVTQTPRYLIKTRGQQVTLSCSPISGHRSVSWYQQTPGQGLQFLFEYFSETQRNKGNFPGRFSGRQFSNSRSEMNVSTLELGDSALYLCASSLGGTNEKLFFGSGTQLSVL.

This clone is a singleton in its sample. In nucleotides, the CDR3 is TGTGCCAGCAAACATACGACAGGCACTAATGAAAAACTGTTTTTT. It yields the protein CASKHTTGTNEKLFF. The rearrangement links TRBV27 to TRBJ1-4; maybe TRBD1 (6 bases). The CDR3 sequence is 15 residues long. Trimming shortened V by 7 bases and J by 2 bases, and 14 bases separated the two germline ends. Germline V CDR1 and CDR2: MNHEY, SMNVEV (reference sequence). The full variable domain, rest sourced from reference TRBV27 and TRBJ1-4, is EAQVTQNPRYLITVTGKKLTVTCSQNMNHEYMSWYRQDPGLGLRQIYYSMNVEVTDKGDVPEGYKVSRKEKRNFPLILESPSPNQTSLYFCASKHTTGTNEKLFFGSGTQLSVL.

This clone has just one count. The chain employs TRBV28 and TRBJ1-1; possible D gene TRBD1, 5 bases. The CDR3 spans 15 residues. Germline V gene sequence: CDR1 MDHEN, CDR2 SYDVKM. Trimming removed 4 bases from V and 0 bases from J, with 12 bases in between. The chain's CDR3 is CASSYDQGMNTEAFF. As DNA, the CDR3 is TGTGCCAGCAGTTATGACCAGGGTATGAACACTGAAGCTTTCTTT.

The gene calls are TRBV19 and TRBJ1-5; 9 nucleotides align to TRBD1. The CDR3 consists of 15 residues. J gave up 4 bases and V 0 bases, and 1 base lay outside the gene matches. Germline assignment: CDR1 LNHDA and CDR2 SQIVND (reference sequence). CDR3 residues: CASSIDGQGNQPQHF. Here the CDR3 DNA reads TGTGCCAGTAGTATAGACGGACAGGGGAATCAGCCCCAGCATTTT.

CDR3 sequence reads: CARKVGTRTYEQYF. The CDR3 DNA is TGTGCCAGGAAGGTCGGGACAAGAACCTACGAGCAGTACTTC. The chain has TRBV21-1 and TRBJ2-7; TRBD1 is taken as the D call from the table, unchecked against the DNA. TRBV21-1 corresponds to a pseudogene. CDR3 length: 14 residues.

As regards this clone: This CDR3 is also generated by other DNA sequences in the sample. The J gene is TRBJ2-5, the V gene TRBV27; 12 bases map to TRBD1. With 5 bases clipped from V and 5 bases from J, the junction kept 6 bases outside the gene matches. Germline CDR1 is MNHEY and CDR2 is SMNVEV (reference sequence). The CDR3 contains 15 residues. The CDR3 sequence is CASSPGTGGRETQYF. CDR3 nucleotide sequence: TGTGCCAGCAGTCCCGGGACAGGGGGCAGGGAGACCCAGTACTTC.

The V and J genes are TRBV27 and TRBJ2-7, with a tentative D call TRBD1 (5 bases). CDR1 is MNHEY, CDR2 SMNVEV, per germline (reference sequence). The CDR3 consists of 14 residues. The V and J ends lost 3 bases and 2 bases respectively, with 11 bases between them. The CDR3 spells CASSFISQAYEQYF. In nucleotides, the CDR3 is TGTGCCAGCAGTTTTATTTCACAGGCCTACGAGCAGTACTTC.

This chain uses TRBV9 with TRBJ2-1; D ambiguous. Germline CDR1 and CDR2: SGDLS and YYNGEE. There are 15 residues in the CDR3. Trimming took off 4 bases at V and 0 bases at J, with 11 bases between the two ends. In DNA, the CDR3 is TGTGCCAGCAGCCCTTTCTTGGGCTCCTACAATGAGCAGTTCTTC. This encodes CASSPFLGSYNEQFF.

The chain employs TRBV14 and TRBJ2-5; 7 bases map to TRBD1. V was pared by 1 base and J by 4 bases, with 6 bases of the junction left unmatched. Germline CDR1 is SGHDN and CDR2 is FVKESK. The length of the CDR3 is 15 residues. CDR3 DNA sequence: TGTGCCAGCAGCCAAGGGGCAGGGGGTCTAGAGACCCAGTACTTC. Translated, it gives CASSQGAGGLETQYF.

The chain is built from TRBV7-9 and TRBJ2-5; D is perhaps TRBD1 or TRBD2 (5 bases each). The J call may be incorrect, as the DNA end agrees better with TRBJ2-7. The CDR3 is 15 residues long. The V gene's germline CDR1 is SEHNR and CDR2 FQNEAQ (reference sequence). CDR3 DNA sequence: TGTGCCAGCAGCTTAGAGGCTCCAGGGAGCTACGAGCAGTACTTC. Translation: CASSLEAPGSYEQYF.

The rearrangement links TRBV27 to TRBJ2-7; 7 positions agree with TRBD1. The CDR3 spans 16 residues. The ends lost 0 bases at V and 4 bases at J; junction bases unmatched: 9. Germline V gene data show CDR1 as MNHEY and CDR2 as SMNVEV (reference sequence). This CDR3 is CASSLSPGTANYEQYF. In nucleotides, the CDR3 is TGTGCCAGCAGTTTATCCCCCGGGACAGCAAATTACGAGCAGTACTTC.

This clone showed up just once. This chain links TRBV28 with TRBJ1-5, with TRBD1 matching 8 bases. Germline values: CDR1 MDHEN, CDR2 SYDVKM. J was trimmed by 6 bases and V by 4 bases; bases with no gene match: 5. The CDR3 totals 14 residues. CDR3 residues: CASSSQGAGQPQHF. The DNA for the CDR3 is TGTGCCAGCAGTTCTCAGGGGGCTGGTCAGCCCCAGCATTTT.

The rearrangement joins TRBV7-9 to TRBJ2-5; D uncertain. The CDR3 is 15 residues long. V was trimmed by 2 bases and J by 6 bases, leaving 16 bases between them. CDR1 is SEHNR and CDR2 is FQNEAQ in the germline V gene (reference sequence). CDR3 protein: CASSLLGSVWKTQYF. The CDR3 region has the DNA TGTGCCAGCAGCTTACTGGGGTCGGTCTGGAAGACCCAGTACTTC.

The chain combines TRBV2 with TRBJ2-7; no definite D call. Looked up from germline, CDR1 is SNHLY and CDR2 is FYNNEI. Trimming cost V 7 bases and J 1 base, with 11 bases left between them. The CDR3 is 13 residues long. CDR3 region: CASKWAESYEQYF. In DNA, the CDR3 is TGTGCCAGCAAGTGGGCGGAATCCTACGAGCAGTACTTC.

The chain is built from TRBV5-1 and TRBJ2-1; TRBD1 is a possible D gene (6 bases). Germline assignment: CDR1 SGHRS and CDR2 YFSETQ. The CDR3 is 16 amino acids. Trimming pared 4 bases from V and 0 bases from J, leaving 14 bases between. CDR3 DNA sequence: TGCGCCAGCAGCCCCTTAGGGACAACCTCCTACAATGAGCAGTTCTTC. Amino acid sequence: CASSPLGTTSYNEQFF. Looking up the rest from reference TRBV5-1 and TRBJ2-1 gives the full variable domain: KAGVTQTPRYLIKTRGQQVTLSCSPISGHRSVSWYQQTPGQGLQFLFEYFSETQRNKGNFPGRFSGRQFSNSRSEMNVSTLELGDSALYLCASSPLGTTSYNEQFFGPGTRLTVL.